This entry concerns a single TCR beta chain. The CDR3 totals 16 residues. The germline gives CDR1 SGHTS, CDR2 YDEGEE. Trimming cost V 4 bases and J 8 bases; bases outside gene matches: 16. The sample originates from a study of blood T cell repertoires in COVID-19. Original analysis: Amplification of reference gene primers was used by the study to estimate nucleated cell counts. TCRdb's table, derived via immunoSEQ multiplex PCR, lists solely in-frame clones and lacks some. Clonal size and the V and J genes are those of that table, whereas D and trimming came from the DNA. The sample yields around 81,000 clones, 80% seen once.

The TCR originated in a human donor in a cohort sampled during active COVID-19. The rearrangement links TRBV5-8 to TRBJ2-3, with 7 nucleotides matching TRBD1. The sequencing input was peripheral blood. The CDR3: CASSPGRRGMVGTQYF. The CDR3 bases are TGTGCCAGCAGCCCGGGGCGCAGGGGGATGGTTGGTACGCAGTATTTT.